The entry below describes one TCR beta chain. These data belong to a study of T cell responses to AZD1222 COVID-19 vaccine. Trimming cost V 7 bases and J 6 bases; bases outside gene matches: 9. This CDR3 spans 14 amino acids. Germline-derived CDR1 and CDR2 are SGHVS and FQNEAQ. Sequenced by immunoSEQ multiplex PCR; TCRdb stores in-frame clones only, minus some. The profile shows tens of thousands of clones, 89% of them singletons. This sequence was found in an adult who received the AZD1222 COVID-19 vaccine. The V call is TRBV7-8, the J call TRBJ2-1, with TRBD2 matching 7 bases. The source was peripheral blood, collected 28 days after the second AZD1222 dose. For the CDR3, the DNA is TGTGCCAGCATACCTCGGGAGGTCGGCAATGAGCAGTTCTTC. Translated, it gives CASIPREVGNEQFF.